Following are 19 T cell receptor beta chains from one sample sequenced in a study of blood T cell repertoires in COVID-19. The assay was immunoSEQ multiplex PCR, and TCRdb's table has in-frame clones only and misses some. The sample contains 200,000 to 250,000 clones, around 81% of which appear only once. The specimen was peripheral blood. These receptors originate from a woman in her sixties with acute or convalescent COVID-19.

The V and J genes are TRBV7-2 and TRBJ2-5; a weak D match, TRBD2 (5 bases). CDR1 SGHTA and CDR2 FQGNSA come from the germline V gene. The CDR3 is 14 amino acids. V lost 5 bases to trimming and J lost 5 bases, with 15 bases between them. This chain's CDR3 is CASSTRGSRETQYF. The CDR3 nucleotides read TGTGCCAGCAGCACCCGAGGGAGCAGGGAGACCCAGTACTTC.

V is TRBV9 and J is TRBJ1-2; D perhaps matches TRBD1 (5 bases). CDR1 is SGDLS and CDR2 is YYNGEE in the germline V gene. The CDR3 has 18 amino acids. The V end was cut by 0 bases, the J end by 0 bases, with 18 bases between. The CDR3 nucleotides read TGTGCCAGCAGCGTAGTGAGGGTCGGGGGACTAGCTAACTATGGCTACACCTTC. Protein sequence: CASSVVRVGGLANYGYTF.

The chain joins TRBV7-2 to TRBJ1-1; 7 bases match TRBD1. Trimming cost V 1 base and J 5 bases; bases outside gene matches: 10. The germline V gene encodes CDR1 SGHTA and CDR2 FQGNSA. CDR3 length: 16 residues. The CDR3 is CASSLDSRGRSTEAFF. CDR3 in DNA: TGTGCCAGCAGCTTAGACTCTAGGGGGCGAAGTACTGAAGCTTTCTTT.

This sequence joins TRBV6-5 and TRBJ1-1, with 10 bases aligning to TRBD1. This CDR3 contains 14 residues. Germline V gene data show CDR1 as MNHEY and CDR2 as SVGAGI. J lost 5 bases, V lost 4 bases, and 4 bases had no gene match. CDR3 in DNA: TGTGCCAGCAGTTCCCCGGGACAGGGGACTGAAGCTTTCTTT. Amino acids: CASSSPGQGTEAFF.

This clone is a singleton in its sample. The chain has TRBV19 and TRBJ2-2, with TRBD2 identical over 10 bases. Germline lookup yields CDR1 LNHDA and CDR2 SQIVND (reference sequence). This CDR3 spans 15 amino acids. V trimming: 2 bases; J trimming: 8 bases; junction bases outside the gene matches: 5. CDR3 DNA: TGTGCCAGTAGTATACTAGCGGGGGATGCGGGGGAGCTGTTTTTT. Its protein is CASSILAGDAGELFF.

The CDR3 sequence is CATSRDGGNTEAFF. The DNA of the CDR3 is TGTGCCACCAGCAGAGACGGCGGGAACACTGAAGCTTTCTTT. V and J are TRBV15 and TRBJ1-1; D gene unclear. The V end lost 0 bases, the J end lost 1 base, and 6 bases lay between the germline ends. Per the germline V gene, CDR1 is LNHNV and CDR2 is YYDKDF (reference sequence). The CDR3 sequence is 14 residues long.

This chain connects TRBV18 to TRBJ1-3; maybe TRBD1 (6 bases). Trimming took 8 bases from V and 8 from J, leaving 16 bases between them. The germline V gene encodes CDR1 KGHSH and CDR2 LQKENI. This CDR3 is built from 13 residues. This CDR3 is CASQDSRGDTIYF. The CDR3 bases are TGTGCCAGCCAGGACAGCCGCGGCGACACCATATATTTT.

The V and J genes are TRBV6-5 and TRBJ2-2, with D uncertain. This CDR3 has 13 residues. Germline assignment: CDR1 MNHEY and CDR2 SVGAGI. Trimming pared 6 bases from V and 3 bases from J, leaving 8 bases between. The CDR3 DNA sequence: TGTGCCAGCAGACGCGGCGACACCGGGGAGCTGTTTTTT. Protein product: CASRRGDTGELFF.

V usage is TRBV11-2 and J usage is TRBJ1-2; weak D call: TRBD1 (6 bases). Trimming pared 3 bases from V and 4 bases from J, leaving 15 bases between. The CDR3 totals 15 residues. The germline V gene encodes CDR1 SGHAT and CDR2 FQNNGV. The CDR3 loop is CASSFNAGEPYGYTF. DNA of the CDR3: TGTGCCAGCAGCTTTAACGCAGGGGAGCCCTATGGCTACACCTTC.

The chain recombines TRBV7-9 with TRBJ2-1; D perhaps matches TRBD2 (6 bases). In germline, CDR1 is SEHNR, CDR2 FQNEAQ (reference sequence). V lost 5 bases to trimming and J lost 3 bases, with 23 bases between them. This CDR3 spans 18 amino acids. CDR3 region: CASSPTILGQGLYNEQFF. CDR3 coding DNA: TGTGCCAGCAGCCCCACCATTTTAGGGCAGGGACTCTACAATGAGCAGTTCTTC.

This chain uses TRBV5-6 with TRBJ1-2; 8 positions agree with TRBD1. The CDR3 consists of 15 residues. V lost 0 bases to trimming and J lost 3 bases; unmatched junction nucleotides: 4. Germline loops: CDR1 SGHDT, CDR2 YYEEEE. The DNA for the CDR3 is TGTGCCAGCAGCTTGGGGATACAGGGGGACTATGGCTACACCTTC. It is translated as CASSLGIQGDYGYTF.

The chain carries TRBV28 and TRBJ1-2, with 7 nucleotides matching TRBD1. CDR1 and CDR2 from the germline V gene are MDHEN and SYDVKM. The CDR3 has 16 amino acids. With V trimmed by 5 bases and J by 6 bases, 15 bases remained unmatched. CDR3 bases: TGTGCCAGCAGTACCCTCAACAGGGGATCCCTTGATGGCTACACCTTC. This translates into CASSTLNRGSLDGYTF.

The chain couples TRBV5-1 to TRBJ2-1, with 9 bases identical to TRBD1. From germline, CDR1 is SGHRS and CDR2 YFSETQ. V lost 6 bases, J lost 4 bases, and 5 bases stayed unmatched. The CDR3 is made up of 14 amino acids. CDR3 loop: CASTETGGYNEQFF. The CDR3 nucleotides read TGCGCCAGCACCGAGACAGGGGGTTACAATGAGCAGTTCTTC. Full variable domain (missing parts from reference TRBV5-1 and TRBJ2-1): KAGVTQTPRYLIKTRGQQVTLSCSPISGHRSVSWYQQTPGQGLQFLFEYFSETQRNKGNFPGRFSGRQFSNSRSEMNVSTLELGDSALYLCASTETGGYNEQFFGPGTRLTVL.

The J gene is TRBJ1-2, the V gene TRBV5-1; TRBD1 aligns across 7 bases. CDR1 SGHRS and CDR2 YFSETQ come from the germline V gene. The V gene end was trimmed by 0 bases and the J gene end by 7 bases; junction bases not matched to a gene: 6. The CDR3 covers 14 residues. CDR3 sequence: CASSLGDRVGGYTF. The CDR3 nucleotides are TGCGCCAGCAGCTTGGGTGACAGGGTCGGTGGCTACACCTTC. Full variable domain (rest looked up from reference TRBV5-1 and TRBJ1-2): KAGVTQTPRYLIKTRGQQVTLSCSPISGHRSVSWYQQTPGQGLQFLFEYFSETQRNKGNFPGRFSGRQFSNSRSEMNVSTLELGDSALYLCASSLGDRVGGYTFGSGTRLTVV.

This clone was picked up one time. This chain links TRBV14 with TRBJ2-1, with TRBD1 matching over 7 bases. Trimming took 6 bases from V and 2 from J; bases not matched to a gene: 7. The CDR3 has 15 residues. Germline V gene sequence: CDR1 SGHDN, CDR2 FVKESK. CDR3 nucleotides: TGTGCCAGCAGTAAGGGGGCCCATGCCTACAATGAGCAGTTCTTC. It is translated as CASSKGAHAYNEQFF.

The chain joins TRBV30 to TRBJ2-1; the D gene is possibly TRBD2 (5 bases). Germline loops: CDR1 GTSNPN, CDR2 SVGIG (reference sequence). The CDR3 is 16 amino acids. The CDR3 sequence is CAGNPIDGEPNNEQFF. CDR3 in DNA: TGTGCAGGAAACCCCATAGACGGGGAGCCTAACAATGAGCAGTTCTTC.

The J gene is TRBJ1-5, the V gene TRBV2, with 10 bases lining up with TRBD1. The CDR3 spans 14 residues. Germline loops: CDR1 SNHLY, CDR2 FYNNEI. The ends lost 6 bases at V and 2 bases at J; junction bases unmatched: 1. CDR3 amino acids: CASSDRGRNQPQHF. DNA for the CDR3: TGTGCCAGCAGCGACAGGGGGCGCAATCAGCCCCAGCATTTT.

This clone was observed a handful of times. The chain combines TRBV28 with TRBJ1-3; D not resolved. The germline V and J ends were trimmed by 5 bases and 4 bases, with 12 bases remaining between them. This CDR3 is built from 14 residues. Germline V CDR1 and CDR2: MDHEN, SYDVKM. CDR3 amino acids: CASSPPSTGNTIYF. In DNA form, the CDR3 reads TGTGCCAGCAGTCCTCCCAGTACGGGAAACACCATATATTTT.

This chain links TRBV5-6 with TRBJ2-7, with 7 bases that match TRBD1. Looked up from germline, CDR1 is SGHDT and CDR2 is YYEEEE. V was pared by 1 base and J by 2 bases, with 6 bases of the junction left unmatched. The CDR3 totals 15 residues. CDR3 in amino acids: CASSLQGTVPYEQYF. The DNA of the CDR3 is TGTGCCAGCAGCTTGCAGGGGACAGTGCCCTACGAGCAGTACTTC.